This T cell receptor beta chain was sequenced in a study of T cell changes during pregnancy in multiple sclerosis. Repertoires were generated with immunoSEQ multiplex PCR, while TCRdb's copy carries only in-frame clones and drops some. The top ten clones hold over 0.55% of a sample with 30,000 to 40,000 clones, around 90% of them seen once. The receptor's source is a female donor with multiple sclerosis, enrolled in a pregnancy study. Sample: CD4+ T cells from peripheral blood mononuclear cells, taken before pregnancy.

The CDR3 spells CASSISVNSNQPQHF. CDR3 bases: TGTGCCAGTAGTATCTCCGTTAATAGCAATCAGCCCCAGCATTTT. V is TRBV19 and J is TRBJ1-5, with D uncertain. V was cut by 3 bases and J by 0 bases, with 9 bases left in between. The germline V gene encodes CDR1 LNHDA and CDR2 SQIVND (reference sequence). The length of the CDR3 is 15 residues.